This entry is about one TCR beta chain. Assay: immunoSEQ multiplex PCR; the TCRdb copy retains only in-frame clones and omits some. The sample shows some 80,000 clones, approximately 92% of them seen only once. Trimming removed 4 bases from V and 4 bases from J; junction bases left unmatched: 7. The CDR3 is made up of 16 amino acids. Germline V gives CDR1 MNHEY, CDR2 SMNVEV (reference sequence). This sample is drawn from a study of T cell changes during pregnancy in multiple sclerosis. This clonotype was sampled from a female donor with multiple sclerosis, enrolled in a pregnancy study. Material: peripheral blood, obtained in the first trimester of pregnancy. The chain couples TRBV27 to TRBJ2-5; 12 bases line up with TRBD2. The CDR3 coding sequence is TGTGCCAGCAGTTCTTCTAGCGGGGGGGCACTAGAGACCCAGTACTTC. It yields the protein CASSSSSGGALETQYF.